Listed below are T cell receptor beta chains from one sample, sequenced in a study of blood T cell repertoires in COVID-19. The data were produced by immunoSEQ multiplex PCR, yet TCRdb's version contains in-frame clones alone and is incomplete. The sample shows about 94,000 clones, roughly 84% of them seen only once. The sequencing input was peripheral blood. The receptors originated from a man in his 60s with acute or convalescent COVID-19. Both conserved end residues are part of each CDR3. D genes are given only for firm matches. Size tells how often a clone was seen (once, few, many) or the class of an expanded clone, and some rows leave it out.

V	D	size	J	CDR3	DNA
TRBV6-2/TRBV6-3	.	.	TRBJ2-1	CASSYALYNEQFF	TGTGCCAGCAGTTACGCACTGTACAATGAGCAGTTCTTC
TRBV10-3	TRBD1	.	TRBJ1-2	CAISGTGNYGYTF	TGTGCCATCAGTGGGACAGGGAACTATGGCTACACCTTC
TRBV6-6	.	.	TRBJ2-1	CASSYQMNEQFF	TGTGCCAGCAGTTACCAGATGAATGAGCAGTTCTTC
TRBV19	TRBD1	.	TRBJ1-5	CASSIGQENQPQHF	TGTGCCAGTAGTATCGGACAGGAGAATCAGCCCCAGCATTTT
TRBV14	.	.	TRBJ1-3	CASSRGQRNTIYF	TGTGCCAGCAGCCGCGGACAGAGAAACACCATATATTTT
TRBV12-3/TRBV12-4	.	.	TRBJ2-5	CASSPPGQETQYF	TGTGCCAGCAGTCCCCCGGGGCAAGAGACCCAGTACTTC
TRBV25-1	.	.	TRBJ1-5	CASSDTGRVGQPQHF	TGTGCCAGCAGTGATACAGGGAGGGTGGGTCAGCCCCAGCATTTT
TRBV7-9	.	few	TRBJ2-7	CASSLGGSHEQYF	TGTGCCAGCAGCTTAGGAGGGAGCCACGAGCAGTACTTC
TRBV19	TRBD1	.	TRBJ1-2	CASSPGTGFDYGYTF	TGTGCCAGTAGCCCGGGGACAGGGTTTGACTATGGCTACACCTTC
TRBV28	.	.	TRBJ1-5	CASSLTGRQPQHF	TGTGCCAGCAGTTTAACAGGGCGACAGCCCCAGCATTTT
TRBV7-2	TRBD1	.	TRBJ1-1	CASSSRTGYTEAFF	TGTGCCAGCAGCTCGAGGACAGGGTACACTGAAGCTTTCTTT
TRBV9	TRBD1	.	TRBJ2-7	CASSVAADRAYEQYF	TGTGCCAGCAGCGTAGCGGCGGACAGGGCCTACGAGCAGTACTTC
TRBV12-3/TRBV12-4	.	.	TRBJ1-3	CASKTGGNTIYF	TGTGCCAGCAAAACAGGGGGAAACACCATATATTTT
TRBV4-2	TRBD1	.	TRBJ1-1	CASSQTPGQGAGAFF	TGTGCCAGCAGCCAGACCCCGGGACAGGGGGCGGGAGCTTTCTTT
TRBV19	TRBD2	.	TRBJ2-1	CASSIGGANEQFF	TGTGCCAGTAGTATCGGGGGGGCCAATGAGCAGTTCTTC
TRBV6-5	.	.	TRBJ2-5	CASGISGQETQYF	TGTGCCAGCGGTATTAGCGGCCAAGAGACCCAGTACTTC
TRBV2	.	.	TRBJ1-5	CASSSQGSNQPQHF	TGTGCCAGCAGCTCCCAGGGCTCCAATCAGCCCCAGCATTTT
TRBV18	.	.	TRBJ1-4	CASSPFREEKLFF	TGTGCCAGCTCACCTTTTCGCGAAGAAAAACTGTTTTTT
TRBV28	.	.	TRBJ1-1	CASSLRRTVNTEAFF	TGTGCCAGCAGTTTGAGAAGGACAGTGAACACTGAAGCTTTCTTT
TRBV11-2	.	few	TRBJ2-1	CASSLELDGNNEQFF	TGTGCCAGCAGCTTAGAACTGGACGGGAACAATGAGCAGTTCTTC
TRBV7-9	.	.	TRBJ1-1	CASSLQASNTEAFF	TGTGCCAGCAGCCTACAGGCTTCGAACACTGAAGCTTTCTTT
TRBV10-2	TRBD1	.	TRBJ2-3	CASSPTTGAFTDTQYF	TGCGCCAGCAGCCCAACGACAGGGGCCTTCACAGATACGCAGTATTTT
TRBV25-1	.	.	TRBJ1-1	CASSETGRLNTEAFF	TGTGCCAGCAGTGAGACGGGGAGGTTAAACACTGAAGCTTTCTTT
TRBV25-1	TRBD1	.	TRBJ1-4	CASREDRGFATNEKLFF	TGTGCCAGCAGGGAGGACAGGGGGTTTGCAACTAATGAAAAACTGTTTTTT
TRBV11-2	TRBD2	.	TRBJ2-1	CASSLGAGGGSNEQFF	TGTGCCAGCAGCTTAGGGGCCGGGGGGGGTTCGAATGAGCAGTTCTTC
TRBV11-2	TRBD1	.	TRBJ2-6	CASSSLPGQGNGANVLTF	TGTGCCAGCAGCTCCCTCCCGGGACAGGGGAATGGGGCCAACGTCCTGACTTTC
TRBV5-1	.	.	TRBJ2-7	CASSLTGQQNEQYF	TGCGCCAGCAGCTTGACTGGACAGCAAAACGAGCAGTACTTC
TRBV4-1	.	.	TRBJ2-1	CASSQEPPTPDRYYNEQFF	TGCGCCAGCAGCCAAGAGCCCCCGACCCCCGACAGGTACTACAATGAGCAGTTCTTC